A single sample gave rise to the 10 T cell receptor beta chains below, sequenced in a study of OX40 agonist ivuxolimab in advanced cancers. Produced via immunoSEQ multiplex PCR; TCRdb's table is partial and in-frame only. Seen here are about 35,000 clones, 78% observed once, and the top ten hold over 10%. Sequences were derived from CD4+ or CD8+ T cells sorted from blood, sampled in a trial of the OX40 agonist ivuxolimab. Every receptor here comes from an adult with an advanced solid tumor such as melanoma, head and neck, liver or kidney cancer.

CDR3 in DNA: TGTGCCAGCAGCGTAGCCCCAGGGAGCACAGATACGCAGTATTTT. This encodes CASSVAPGSTDTQYF. This chain uses TRBV9 with TRBJ2-3; a possible D gene is TRBD1 (5 bases). In germline, CDR1 is SGDLS, CDR2 YYNGEE. Trimming removed 0 bases at V and 0 bases at J, with 8 bases between. This CDR3 has 15 amino acids. The variable domain in full, completed from reference TRBV9 and TRBJ2-3, reads DSGVTQTPKHLITATGQRVTLRCSPRSGDLSVYWYQQSLDQGLQFLIQYYNGEERAKGNILERFSAQQFPDLHSELNLSSLELGDSALYFCASSVAPGSTDTQYFGPGTRLTVL.

The chain employs TRBV27 and TRBJ2-3; 15 nucleotides agree with TRBD2. The CDR3 has 17 residues. Germline CDR1 MNHEY, CDR2 SMNVEV (reference sequence). V trimming: 11 bases; J trimming: 0 bases; junction bases outside the gene matches: 9. CDR3 DNA sequence: TGTGCCGGCCCCCGGACTAGCGGGAGGGATAGCACAGATACGCAGTATTTT. Its translation: CAGPRTSGRDSTDTQYF.

CDR3: CATSRGRQEQETQYF. In nucleotides, the CDR3 is TGTGCCACCAGCAGAGGTCGACAGGAGCAAGAGACCCAGTACTTC. The chain combines TRBV15 with TRBJ2-5; D is possibly TRBD1 (6 bases). The CDR3 extends over 15 amino acids. Trimming took 1 base from V and 2 from J, leaving 11 bases between them. Germline assignment: CDR1 LNHNV and CDR2 YYDKDF (reference sequence).

V gene TRBV4-1 combines with J gene TRBJ2-5; 11 positions agree with TRBD2. The CDR3 length is 16 residues. Losses at the gene ends were 0 bases for V and 5 bases for J; bases not matched to a gene: 5. The germline CDR1 and CDR2 sequences are MGHRA and YSYEKL. In DNA form, the CDR3 reads TGCGCCAGCAGCCAAGATGCTAGCGGGGGGAGGGAGACCCAGTACTTC. This codes for CASSQDASGGRETQYF.

The gene calls are TRBV7-8 and TRBJ1-3, with D unresolved. This CDR3 has 15 residues. Germline V lookup: CDR1 SGHVS, CDR2 FQNEAQ. V was clipped by 6 bases and J by 1 base, with 13 bases between them. For the CDR3, the DNA is TGTGCCAGCAGGGATAGAACTAAGTCTGGAAACACCATATATTTT. This encodes CASRDRTKSGNTIYF.

The chain recombines TRBV28 with TRBJ1-4; the D is unclear. V was pared by 5 bases and J by 8 bases, with 15 bases between. The CDR3 has 14 residues. CDR1 is MDHEN, CDR2 SYDVKM, per germline. The CDR3 nucleotides are TGTGCCAGCAGTGGACCGGACTACTTCGAAAAACTGTTTTTT. Amino acid sequence: CASSGPDYFEKLFF.

This chain joins TRBV12-5 and TRBJ1-2; the D is unclear. The CDR3 sequence is 15 residues long. The germline gives CDR1 LGHNT, CDR2 FRNRAP. The V gene lost 3 bases and the J gene lost 6 bases, with 17 bases spanning the gap. CDR3 nucleotide sequence: TGTGCTAGTGGTTTACCCCGATTCGGACGGAATGGCTACACCTTC. It translates to CASGLPRFGRNGYTF.

This rearrangement joins TRBV5-1 to TRBJ2-5, with unresolved D. The CDR3 is 14 residues long. Germline-derived CDR1 and CDR2 are SGHRS and YFSETQ. V was clipped by 0 bases and J by 0 bases, with 6 bases between them. This CDR3 is CASSLALNQETQYF. The CDR3 DNA reads TGCGCCAGCAGCTTGGCGCTTAACCAAGAGACCCAGTACTTC. The complete variable domain, with remaining parts taken from reference TRBV5-1 and TRBJ2-5, reads KAGVTQTPRYLIKTRGQQVTLSCSPISGHRSVSWYQQTPGQGLQFLFEYFSETQRNKGNFPGRFSGRQFSNSRSEMNVSTLELGDSALYLCASSLALNQETQYFGPGTRLLVL.

The V call is TRBV7-2, the J call TRBJ2-3; D remains unclear. Germline V gene sequence: CDR1 SGHTA, CDR2 FQGNSA. The CDR3 extends over 15 amino acids. Trimming cost V 2 bases and J 0 bases, with 9 bases left between them. The CDR3 spells CASSLSILSTDTQYF. The CDR3 bases are TGTGCCAGCAGCTTATCCATCCTTAGCACAGATACGCAGTATTTT. The whole variable domain, filled in from reference TRBV7-2 and TRBJ2-3, reads GAGVSQSPSNKVTEKGKDVELRCDPISGHTALYWYRQSLGQGLEFLIYFQGNSAPDKSGLPSDRFSAERTGGSVSTLTIQRTQQEDSAVYLCASSLSILSTDTQYFGPGTRLTVL.

This chain connects TRBV28 to TRBJ2-7, with a tentative D call TRBD2 (6 bases). Trimming took off 5 bases at V and 6 bases at J, with 17 bases between the two ends. The germline gives CDR1 MDHEN, CDR2 SYDVKM. This CDR3 spans 14 amino acids. The CDR3 sequence: CASSLLWRRGEQYF. The CDR3 bases are TGTGCCAGCAGTCTTCTTTGGCGGCGGGGCGAGCAGTACTTC.